These T cell receptor beta chains were read from a single sample in a study of PD-1 blockade in classical Hodgkin lymphoma. The assay was immunoSEQ multiplex PCR, and TCRdb's table has in-frame clones only and misses some. The table lists around 150,000 clones, just under 80% of them singletons. This specimen was peripheral blood mononuclear cells (PBMCs), taken before the second cycle of nivolumab. These receptors were taken from a human donor with classical Hodgkin lymphoma. Each CDR3 is given with its conserved first and last residue. D genes are given only for firm matches. Not all rows give a size; the values are once, few, many and, for expanded clones, a class.

>TRBJ1-5|TRBV11-3|16|NA|NA
CASSLVLFRGNQPQHF
TGTGCCAGCAGCTTAGTTTTGTTCCGTGGCAATCAGCCCCAGCATTTT
>TRBJ1-5|TRBV10-3|13|NA|once
CAIRGTVNQPQHF
TGTGCCATCAGGGGGACGGTAAATCAGCCCCAGCATTTT
>TRBJ2-1|TRBV9|13|TRBD2|NA
CASSLLAGNEQFF
TGTGCCAGCAGCCTCCTAGCGGGGAATGAGCAGTTCTTC
>TRBJ2-1|TRBV18|16|NA|once
CASSPPHRVSYNEQFF
TGTGCCAGCTCACCACCGCACAGGGTGTCCTACAATGAGCAGTTCTTC
>TRBJ2-7|TRBV4-3|15|TRBD1|NA
CASSQDDRGAYEQYF
TGCGCCAGCAGCCAAGACGACAGGGGGGCCTACGAGCAGTACTTC
>TRBJ2-1|TRBV6-6|14|TRBD2|NA
CASSGLAEANEQFF
TGTGCCAGCAGCGGACTAGCGGAGGCCAATGAGCAGTTCTTC
>TRBJ1-3|TRBV15|15|NA|NA
CATSTTDSSGNTIYF
TGTGCCACCAGCACGACAGACAGCTCTGGAAACACCATATATTTT
>TRBJ1-2|TRBV4-3|15|TRBD1|NA
CASSPGTGWDYGYTF
TGCGCCAGCAGCCCAGGGACAGGTTGGGACTATGGCTACACCTTC
>TRBJ2-7|TRBV4-2|17|TRBD2|NA
CASSQDWRLAVAYEQYF
TGTGCCAGCAGCCAAGATTGGCGTCTAGCGGTTGCCTACGAGCAGTACTTC
>TRBJ2-3|TRBV7-9|13|TRBD1|large
CASRTGLLDTQYF
TGTGCCAGCAGGACAGGGTTATTAGATACGCAGTATTTT
>TRBJ1-4|TRBV5-1|15|TRBD1|NA
CASSKGDRGNEKLFF
TGCGCCAGCAGCAAGGGGGACAGGGGAAATGAAAAACTGTTTTTT
>TRBJ1-2|TRBV10-3|14|NA|once
CAISESGGDYGYTF
TGTGCCATCAGTGAGTCTGGGGGGGACTATGGCTACACCTTC
>TRBJ1-1|TRBV6-6|14|TRBD1|once
CASRPRGRNTEAFF
TGTGCCAGCAGGCCCAGGGGGCGGAACACTGAAGCTTTCTTT
>TRBJ1-2|TRBV6-5|15|NA|NA
CASSSPRGANYGYTF
TGTGCCAGCAGTTCCCCCCGGGGAGCTAACTATGGCTACACCTTC
>TRBJ1-4|TRBV4-2|17|TRBD1|NA
CASSQVGDRATNEKLFF
TGTGCCAGCAGCCAAGTTGGGGACAGAGCAACTAATGAAAAACTGTTTTTT
>TRBJ2-7|TRBV29-1|13|TRBD1|NA
CSVYRGLNYEQYF
TGCAGCGTTTACAGGGGGCTTAACTACGAGCAGTACTTC
>TRBJ1-2|TRBV6-5|15|NA|NA
CASSAPRQGHYGYTF
TGTGCCAGCAGTGCGCCGCGTCAGGGACACTATGGCTACACCTTC
>TRBJ1-5|TRBV28|17|NA|NA
CASSLGPVQQGVGLQHF
TGTGCCAGCAGTTTGGGGCCAGTTCAGCAAGGTGTTGGACTCCAGCATTTT
>TRBJ1-2|TRBV4-1|19|TRBD1|many
CASSQGWRDSAWVDYGYTF
TGCGCCAGCAGCCAAGGGTGGAGGGACAGTGCCTGGGTTGACTATGGCTACACCTTC
>TRBJ2-7|TRBV29-1|13|NA|NA
CSGRDTTAGEQYF
TGCAGCGGCCGGGACACCACGGCGGGTGAGCAGTACTTC
>TRBJ1-5|TRBV7-2|15|TRBD1|few
CASSLAKGAGQPQHF
TGTGCCAGCAGCTTAGCGAAGGGGGCAGGACAGCCCCAGCATTTT
>TRBJ2-3|TRBV5-4|16|TRBD2|few
CASSSQSGGASDTQYF
TGTGCCAGCAGCTCCCAGTCGGGGGGGGCATCAGATACGCAGTATTTT
>TRBJ1-2|TRBV6-5|14|NA|NA
CASSYSAPRYGYTF
TGTGCCAGCAGTTACTCCGCCCCCCGTTATGGCTACACCTTC
>TRBJ1-1|TRBV6-6|12|NA|NA
CASSSQNTEAFF
TGTGCCAGCAGTTCCCAGAACACTGAAGCTTTCTTT